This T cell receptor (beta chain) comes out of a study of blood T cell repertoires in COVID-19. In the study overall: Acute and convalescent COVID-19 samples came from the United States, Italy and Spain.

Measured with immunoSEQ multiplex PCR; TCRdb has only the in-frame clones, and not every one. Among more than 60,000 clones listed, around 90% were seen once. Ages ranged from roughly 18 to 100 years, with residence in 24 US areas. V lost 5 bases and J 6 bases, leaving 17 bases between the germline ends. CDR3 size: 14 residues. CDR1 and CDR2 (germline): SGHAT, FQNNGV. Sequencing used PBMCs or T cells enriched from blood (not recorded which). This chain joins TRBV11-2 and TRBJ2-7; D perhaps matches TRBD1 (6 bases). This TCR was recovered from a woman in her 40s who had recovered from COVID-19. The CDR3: CASSPRSDSAEQYF. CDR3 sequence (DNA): TGTGCCAGCAGCCCAAGATCGGACAGCGCCGAGCAGTACTTC.